The 13 T cell receptor beta chains below come from one sample, sequenced in a study of T-cell memory formation after mild COVID-19. One entry per CDR3 protein results from TCRdb running MiXCR on the 5' RACE reads. The data contain under 90,000 distinct CDR3 sequences, roughly 14% of them singletons. The material sequenced was PBMCs or a T cell subset sorted from them (not recorded which). Receptor source: an adult woman who had mild COVID-19 (a few samples of this study predate the infection). Cell type and time point are not known.

The gene calls are TRBV7-6 and TRBJ2-3; D call uncertain. This CDR3 spans 13 amino acids. Germline-derived CDR1 and CDR2 are SGHVS and FNYEAQ. The V end was cut by 5 bases, the J end by 7 bases, with 13 bases between. CDR3 sequence reads: CASSPTPPYTQYF. The CDR3 DNA reads as TGTGCCAGCAGCCCCACACCTCCCTATACGCAGTATTTT.

In this sample, this clonotype turned up a few times. Written as DNA, the CDR3 is TGTGCCAGCAGCTTGGGACAGGGGCTCAATGAGCAGTTCTTC. Its protein product is CASSLGQGLNEQFF. This rearrangement joins TRBV7-9 to TRBJ2-1, with TRBD1 matching 10 bases. CDR1 is SEHNR, CDR2 FQNEAQ, per germline (reference sequence). This CDR3 is built from 14 residues. After removal of 3 bases from V and 6 bases from J, the junction contained 2 bases not matched to a gene.

J is TRBJ2-5 and V is TRBV3-1, with D unresolved. The CDR3 is 15 residues long. The germline CDR1 and CDR2 sequences are LGHDT and YNNKEL (reference sequence). Deletions cut 4 bases from V and 7 bases from J, with 19 bases between. The CDR3 protein is CASSPERGDLVTQYF. The CDR3 region has the DNA TGTGCCAGCAGCCCGGAGAGAGGCGACTTGGTGACCCAGTACTTC.

The chain is built from TRBV7-6 and TRBJ2-5; D ambiguous. Trimming took off 7 bases at V and 2 bases at J, with 14 bases between the two ends. The CDR3 covers 14 residues. Germline V gene data show CDR1 as SGHVS and CDR2 as FNYEAQ. The CDR3 sequence is CASTLGGQQETQYF. The DNA of the CDR3 is TGTGCCAGCACCTTGGGTGGGCAGCAAGAGACCCAGTACTTC.

The rearrangement joins TRBV7-2 to TRBJ2-3, with D perhaps matching TRBD1 (6 bases). V lost 6 bases to trimming and J lost 1 base, with 11 bases between them. Germline CDR1 and CDR2: SGHTA and FQGNSA. This CDR3 is built from 14 residues. The CDR3 DNA reads as TGTGCCAGCAGAACCCGACAGGGCACAGATACGCAGTATTTT. Translating it yields CASRTRQGTDTQYF.

J is TRBJ2-4 and V is TRBV7-3; D might be TRBD2 (6 bases). CDR3 length: 13 amino acids. The germline gives CDR1 SGHTA, CDR2 FQGTGA. The V and J ends lost 4 bases and 8 bases respectively, with 12 bases between them. The CDR3 here is CASSWAEGDIQYF. CDR3 DNA sequence: TGTGCCAGCAGCTGGGCGGAGGGCGACATTCAGTACTTC.

This rearrangement joins TRBV29-1 to TRBJ2-7; tentatively, D is TRBD1 (6 bases). The CDR3 consists of 10 residues. V dropped 6 bases and J dropped 6 bases, with 9 bases sitting between them. Germline loops: CDR1 SQVTM, CDR2 ANQGSEA. CDR3 sequence reads: CSVEQGEQYF. The CDR3 DNA reads TGCAGCGTCGAACAGGGCGAGCAGTACTTC.

This rearrangement joins TRBV5-1 to TRBJ2-7; the D gene could be TRBD1 or TRBD2 (6 bases each). The CDR3 is made up of 18 amino acids. CDR1 is SGHRS and CDR2 is YFSETQ in the germline V gene. V was trimmed by 4 bases and J by 4 bases, leaving 27 bases between them. The CDR3 region is CASSPDPFVGGLLYEQYF. As DNA, the CDR3 is TGCGCCAGCAGCCCGGATCCATTCGTGGGGGGCCTCTTGTACGAGCAGTACTTC.

The chain carries TRBV19 and TRBJ2-3; D may be TRBD1 (6 bases). The V gene lost 10 bases and the J gene lost 3 bases, with 17 bases spanning the gap. CDR3 length: 14 residues. Germline loops: CDR1 LNHDA, CDR2 SQIVND (reference sequence). The CDR3 loop is CATREGVSTDTQYF. The CDR3 nucleotides are TGTGCCACGAGAGAGGGGGTTAGTACAGATACGCAGTATTTT.

The chain is built from TRBV9 and TRBJ2-3; no clear D gene. The ends were cut back, 4 bases at V and 2 bases at J, with 11 bases in the middle. Germline V CDR1 and CDR2: SGDLS, YYNGEE. The CDR3 loop spans 14 amino acids. The CDR3 sequence is CASSPDRYTDTQYF. For the CDR3, the DNA is TGTGCCAGCAGCCCCGACCGCTACACAGATACGCAGTATTTT.

This clonotype has a handful of counts. This sequence joins TRBV6-5 and TRBJ2-1, with TRBD1 matching over 10 bases. Germline V gene sequence: CDR1 MNHEY, CDR2 SVGAGI. The CDR3 is made up of 15 amino acids. J lost 5 bases, V lost 2 bases, and 3 bases had no gene match. Here the CDR3 DNA reads TGTGCCAGCAGTTACGGGACAGGGGCTAACAATGAGCAGTTCTTC. This translates into CASSYGTGANNEQFF.

J is TRBJ1-4 and V is TRBV4-1, with D unresolved. The ends were cut back, 4 bases at V and 6 bases at J, with 6 bases in the middle. The germline gives CDR1 MGHRA, CDR2 YSYEKL. The length of the CDR3 is 12 residues. In DNA form, the CDR3 reads TGCGCCAGCAGCCCGCAGGATGAAAAACTGTTTTTT. It yields the protein CASSPQDEKLFF.

This clonotype was picked up a small number of times. V is TRBV19 and J is TRBJ2-1; D might be TRBD1 or TRBD2, each matching 7 bases. Germline CDR1 LNHDA, CDR2 SQIVND (reference sequence). The V gene lost 4 bases and the J gene lost 8 bases, with 18 bases spanning the gap. The CDR3 is made up of 15 amino acids. The CDR3 reads CASSKAGGAYYEQFF. In nucleotides, the CDR3 is TGTGCCAGTAGTAAGGCAGGGGGGGCCTATTATGAGCAGTTCTTC. Variable domain in full (rest from reference TRBV19 and TRBJ2-1): DGGITQSPKYLFRKEGQNVTLSCEQNLNHDAMYWYRQDPGQGLRLIYYSQIVNDFQKGDIAEGYSVSREKKESFPLTVTSAQKNPTAFYLCASSKAGGAYYEQFFGPGTRLTVL.